This T cell receptor beta chain was recovered during a study of CXCR3-negative and CXCR3-positive naive CD8 T cells. The study's findings and limits: In both naive subsets diversity was comparably high, whereas memory CD8+ cells showed much lower diversity. The study found more hydrophobic TRB CDR3s in CXCR3-positive naive cells than in CXCR3-negative naive cells. From TRB CDR3 properties, TCR strength was inferred; surface CD5 did not differ between naive subsets.

TRB cDNA libraries were made by UMI-labeled 5' RACE. TCRdb re-called the 5' RACE reads and catalogs CDR3 proteins one per entry, DNA excluded. This repertoire includes 75,000 to 90,000 distinct CDR3 sequences. Each CD8+ T cell subset was flow-sorted in triplicate. Every sort contained 250,000 to 350,000 cells. Those CD8+ T cells considered naive were CD45RO-CCR7+CD27+CD95-. As for this clonotype: The target antigen is unknown.

CDR1 is LGHNA and CDR2 is YNFKEQ in the germline V gene. The CDR3 runs 13 residues. Sequencing was performed on naive CXCR3+ CD8+ T cells from blood. Subset in this sample: CD45RO-CCR7+CD27+CD95- naive CD8+ T cells expressing CXCR3 (TNR3+). The receptor comes from a human donor in good health. Some clones in this sample may be carry-over from other donors' samples. The chain employs TRBV4-2 and TRBJ2-7. This CDR3 is CASSPTTAYEQYF.